Below are 31 T cell receptor beta chains sequenced from a single sample in a study of T-cell memory formation after mild COVID-19 (dated by TCRdb to 2020 to 2022). To prepare the library, 5' RACE was applied. The sequencing machine was an Illumina NovaSeq 6000. Starting from the raw public reads, TCRdb applied fastp trimming at Q25, assembled clones with MiXCR and retained in-frame beta chains. Here each entry gathers all rows of one CDR3 protein and keeps the most common genes and DNA. Counted in this sample were some 180,000 distinct CDR3 sequences; 13% of them appeared once. The ten biggest clones cover more than 3% of the sample. Source material: PBMCs or a T cell subset sorted from them (not recorded which). These receptors came from a man between 18 and 35 years old who had mild COVID-19 (a few samples of this study predate the infection). The sample titles of this study are shuffled in the database, so cell type and time point are left out; the donor was told from shared clones.

This clonotype was seen a handful of times. The V gene is TRBV5-5, the J gene TRBJ2-3; tentative D call: TRBD2 (7 bases). V was pared by 4 bases and J by 0 bases, with 15 bases between. From germline, CDR1 is SGHKS and CDR2 YYEKEE (reference sequence). The CDR3 loop spans 16 amino acids. CDR3 coding DNA: TGTGCCAGCAGCCCGGGGGGCGGAACTAGCACAGATACGCAGTATTTT. Translation: CASSPGGGTSTDTQYF.

V and J are TRBV13 and TRBJ2-3; 7 bases line up with TRBD1. The CDR3 covers 17 residues. The junction had 11 bases not matched to a gene; V was cut back by 5 bases and J by 0 bases. Germline loops: CDR1 PRHDT, CDR2 FYEKMQ (reference sequence). Here the CDR3 reads CASSRTIIQGSTDTQYF. Written as DNA, the CDR3 is TGTGCCAGCAGCCGAACCATAATACAGGGGAGCACAGATACGCAGTATTTT.

V gene TRBV6-5 combines with J gene TRBJ1-1; D might be TRBD1 (6 bases). CDR3 length: 15 amino acids. Germline loops: CDR1 MNHEY, CDR2 SVGAGI. V shed 8 bases and J shed 0 bases, with 16 bases lying between them. The CDR3 DNA reads TGTGCCAGCCATAGGGGGGCTCCCATGAACACTGAAGCTTTCTTT. It is translated as CASHRGAPMNTEAFF.

CDR3 sequence reads: CAWSPAGAYGYTF. The CDR3 DNA reads TGTGCCTGGAGCCCCGCAGGGGCCTATGGCTACACCTTC. The rearrangement uses TRBV30 and TRBJ1-2, with D tentatively TRBD1 (6 bases). V was clipped by 3 bases and J by 4 bases, with 12 bases between them. Germline loops: CDR1 GTSNPN, CDR2 SVGIG (reference sequence). This CDR3 region has 13 residues.

In this sample, this clonotype turned up a few times. The rearrangement joins TRBV27 to TRBJ2-1; no reliable D call. Germline CDR1 and CDR2: MNHEY and SMNVEV (reference sequence). The ends were cut back, 7 bases at V and 4 bases at J, with 11 bases in the middle. This CDR3 is built from 13 residues. The CDR3 DNA reads TGTGCCAGCACCGCCGGGCCGTACAATGAGCAGTTCTTC. Protein sequence: CASTAGPYNEQFF.

The DNA for the CDR3 is TGTGCCAGCAGTACCTCGGGAGCGACCCTACCCTATGGCTACACCTTC. This translates into CASSTSGATLPYGYTF. The chain uses TRBV27 and TRBJ1-2; unclear D gene. Trimming left V 5 bases short and J 4 bases short, with 20 bases between. This CDR3 is 16 amino acids long. Germline V gene lookup returns CDR1 MNHEY and CDR2 SMNVEV (reference sequence).

A few counts support this clonotype. The chain recombines TRBV4-3 with TRBJ1-5, with TRBD1 matching 7 bases. After removal of 0 bases from V and 4 bases from J, the junction contained 21 bases not matched to a gene. CDR1 is LGHNA and CDR2 is YSLEER in the germline V gene. CDR3 length: 21 residues. CDR3 protein: CASSQDGFSGTGTVLNQPQHF. The CDR3 DNA reads TGCGCCAGCAGCCAAGATGGTTTTTCGGGGACCGGGACAGTCCTGAATCAGCCCCAGCATTTT.

This clonotype occurred a few times. The chain has TRBV28 and TRBJ1-5; the match to TRBD1 covers 7 bases. Trimming took 3 bases from V and 3 from J; bases not matched to a gene: 8. Germline V gene lookup returns CDR1 MDHEN and CDR2 SYDVKM. CDR3 size: 16 residues. The CDR3 here is CASSLAGQEPNQPQHF. The CDR3 nucleotides read TGTGCCAGCAGTTTGGCCGGACAGGAACCCAATCAGCCCCAGCATTTT.

The gene calls are TRBV9 and TRBJ2-5, with D possibly TRBD2 on 5 matching bases. The CDR3 is 15 residues long. Trimming cost V 2 bases and J 7 bases, with 18 bases left between them. Germline V gene data show CDR1 as SGDLS and CDR2 as YYNGEE. DNA of the CDR3: TGTGCCAGCAGCGTGGGCGGGCCTAACGAAGGGACCCAGTACTTC. Protein: CASSVGGPNEGTQYF. Drawing the rest from reference TRBV9 and TRBJ2-5, the complete variable domain is DSGVTQTPKHLITATGQRVTLRCSPRSGDLSVYWYQQSLDQGLQFLIQYYNGEERAKGNILERFSAQQFPDLHSELNLSSLELGDSALYFCASSVGGPNEGTQYFGPGTRLLVL.

This clonotype has a handful of counts. The rearrangement uses TRBV29-1 and TRBJ1-2; D remains ambiguous. The ends were cut back, 6 bases at V and 5 bases at J, with 16 bases in the middle. The CDR3 length is 13 residues. Germline CDR1 is SQVTM and CDR2 is ANQGSEA. The chain's CDR3 is CSVALEAPYGYTF. The DNA for the CDR3 is TGCAGCGTCGCCCTGGAGGCACCATATGGCTACACCTTC. Together with reference TRBV29-1 and TRBJ1-2, the CDR3 gives the full variable domain: SAVISQKPSRDICQRGTSLTIQCQVDSQVTMMFWYRQQPGQSLTLIATANQGSEATYESGFVIDKFPISRPNLTFSTLTVSNMSPEDSSIYLCSVALEAPYGYTFGSGTRLTVV.

This clonotype was seen repeatedly, ten times or more. The chain couples TRBV7-6 to TRBJ1-2; TRBD1 matches at 9 bases. Germline CDR1 reads SGHVS; CDR2 reads FNYEAQ. The CDR3 spans 14 residues. V lost 5 bases to trimming and J lost 2 bases; unmatched junction nucleotides: 3. CDR3 protein: CASSLTGGNYGYTF. CDR3 nucleotides: TGTGCCAGCAGCCTGACAGGGGGGAACTATGGCTACACCTTC. The full variable domain, its missing parts supplied by reference TRBV7-6 and TRBJ1-2, is GAGVSQSPRYKVTKRGQDVALRCDPISGHVSLYWYRQALGQGPEFLTYFNYEAQQDKSGLPNDRFSAERPEGSISTLTIQRTEQRDSAMYRCASSLTGGNYGYTFGSGTRLTVV.

The chain is built from TRBV3-1 and TRBJ1-4; D gene ambiguous. In germline, CDR1 is LGHDT, CDR2 YNNKEL (reference sequence). The germline V and J ends were trimmed by 2 bases and 6 bases, with 10 bases remaining between them. This CDR3 is built from 14 residues. The CDR3 DNA reads TGTGCCAGCAGCCAATCCTACCGGGATGAAAAACTGTTTTTT. As protein: CASSQSYRDEKLFF.

The rearrangement uses TRBV4-1 and TRBJ2-4; D is possibly TRBD1 (6 bases). The V gene's germline CDR1 is MGHRA and CDR2 YSYEKL. The ends were cut back, 4 bases at V and 1 base at J, with 8 bases in the middle. The CDR3 contains 14 residues. This CDR3 reads CASSPGQAKNIQYF. CDR3 bases: TGCGCCAGCAGCCCAGGACAGGCCAAAAACATTCAGTACTTC.

J is TRBJ2-2 and V is TRBV7-2; D not resolved. Germline CDR1 and CDR2: SGHTA and FQGNSA. The CDR3 is made up of 15 amino acids. Trimming removed 0 bases from V and 6 bases from J, with 11 bases in between. Here the CDR3 reads CASSLALDLAGELFF. CDR3 in DNA: TGTGCCAGCAGCTTAGCCCTAGATCTCGCCGGGGAGCTGTTTTTT.

The rearrangement uses TRBV7-9 and TRBJ1-2, with TRBD1 matching over 7 bases. The V gene's germline CDR1 is SEHNR and CDR2 FQNEAQ (reference sequence). The V and J ends lost 5 bases and 6 bases, in that order; junction bases with no gene match: 9. The CDR3 runs to 14 residues. CDR3 coding DNA: TGTGCCAGCAGCCCCAACGACAGGGCAGATGGCTACACCTTC. It is translated as CASSPNDRADGYTF.

The rearrangement links TRBV7-8 to TRBJ2-5; D is unresolved. Germline CDR1 is SGHVS and CDR2 is FQNEAQ. The CDR3 totals 13 residues. V lost 5 bases and J 1 base, leaving 8 bases between the germline ends. The CDR3 nucleotides are TGTGCCAGCAGCACCGGGTCCCAAGAGACCCAGTACTTC. It encodes CASSTGSQETQYF.

This chain links TRBV7-2 with TRBJ2-4; 8 bases are shared with TRBD2. Germline V gene lookup returns CDR1 SGHTA and CDR2 FQGNSA. V was clipped by 4 bases and J by 6 bases; unmatched bases: 8. The CDR3 covers 15 residues. CDR3 protein: CASSSRGGDGNIQYF. The CDR3 coding sequence is TGTGCCAGCAGCTCCCGGGGGGGTGATGGAAACATTCAGTACTTC.

This chain connects TRBV7-2 to TRBJ1-3; D unclear. Germline CDR1 SGHTA, CDR2 FQGNSA. The germline V and J ends were trimmed by 4 bases and 2 bases, with 15 bases remaining between them. This CDR3 region has 16 residues. The chain's CDR3 is CASSSNRGAAGNTIYF. DNA for the CDR3: TGTGCCAGCAGCTCAAACCGGGGAGCCGCTGGAAACACCATATATTTT.

This clonotype was detected a few times. The chain has TRBV5-1 and TRBJ2-5; a possible D gene is TRBD2 (6 bases). The CDR3 loop spans 14 amino acids. V shed 4 bases and J shed 4 bases, with 14 bases lying between them. Germline lookup yields CDR1 SGHRS and CDR2 YFSETQ. The CDR3 reads CASSPRLGGETQYF. The CDR3 DNA follows: TGCGCCAGCAGCCCGCGACTAGGCGGAGAGACCCAGTACTTC.

The rearrangement links TRBV6-1 to TRBJ1-5, with unresolved D. Germline assignment: CDR1 MNHNS and CDR2 SASEGT. Trimming shortened V by 7 bases and J by 0 bases, and 10 bases separated the two germline ends. The CDR3 loop spans 14 amino acids. The DNA of the CDR3 is TGTGCCAGCACGTTCAGCCATAGCAATCAGCCCCAGCATTTT. The encoded protein is CASTFSHSNQPQHF.

This clonotype was detected many times. CDR3 residues: CASSLGYSRTMGYEQYF. CDR3 nucleotide sequence: TGTGCCAGCAGCTTAGGTTATAGCCGCACGATGGGCTACGAGCAGTACTTC. The V and J genes are TRBV7-9 and TRBJ2-7; D gene ambiguous. Germline CDR1 is SEHNR and CDR2 is FQNEAQ (reference sequence). The germline V and J ends were trimmed by 1 base and 3 bases, with 19 bases remaining between them. This CDR3 has 17 amino acids.

V gene TRBV6-6 combines with J gene TRBJ2-7, with 7 bases matching TRBD1. CDR3 length equals 14 residues. CDR1 is MNHNY, CDR2 SVGAGI, per germline (reference sequence). V was clipped by 10 bases and J by 5 bases; unmatched bases: 14. CDR3 loop: CATGRGQMNHEQYF. CDR3 coding DNA: TGTGCCACCGGAAGGGGACAGATGAACCACGAGCAGTACTTC.

This chain links TRBV6-5 with TRBJ1-5; D gene unclear. The length of the CDR3 is 15 residues. Germline lookup yields CDR1 MNHEY and CDR2 SVGAGI. V lost 6 bases and J 0 bases, leaving 12 bases between the germline ends. In nucleotides, the CDR3 is TGTGCCAGCAGCAACGACGGTAATAGCAATCAGCCCCAGCATTTT. Residues: CASSNDGNSNQPQHF.

The J gene is TRBJ2-3, the V gene TRBV7-2; D gene uncertain. Trimming pared 5 bases from V and 1 base from J, leaving 10 bases between. The germline gives CDR1 SGHTA, CDR2 FQGNSA. CDR3 length: 14 residues. CDR3 DNA: TGTGCCAGCAGCCGCACTTACGGCACAGATACGCAGTATTTT. Its translation: CASSRTYGTDTQYF.

This clonotype was observed a few times. This chain joins TRBV20-1 and TRBJ2-1, with D possibly being TRBD2 (5 bases). The CDR3 totals 11 residues. The V gene's germline CDR1 is DFQATT and CDR2 SNEGSKA (reference sequence). The V and J ends lost 5 bases and 6 bases respectively, with 8 bases between them. CDR3 protein: CSAPRGNEQFF. CDR3 DNA: TGCAGTGCTCCCCGGGGCAATGAGCAGTTCTTC.

This clonotype was seen many times. V usage is TRBV6-2 or TRBV6-3 and J usage is TRBJ2-5, with 8 positions matching TRBD1. The CDR3 runs 16 residues. The V gene end was trimmed by 2 bases and the J gene end by 0 bases; junction bases not matched to a gene: 5. Germline assignment: CDR1 MNHEY and CDR2 SVGEGT. Here the CDR3 DNA reads TGTGCCAGCAGTTACGAGACAGGGGCCTACCAAGAGACCCAGTACTTC. Translation: CASSYETGAYQETQYF.

The chain links TRBV4-1 to TRBJ1-1, with unresolved D. V was clipped by 4 bases and J by 2 bases, with 11 bases between them. This CDR3 is 14 amino acids long. CDR1 is MGHRA, CDR2 YSYEKL, per germline. The CDR3 spells CASSRPRGNTEAFF. DNA of the CDR3: TGCGCCAGCAGCCGGCCTAGAGGTAACACTGAAGCTTTCTTT.

The chain employs TRBV5-4 and TRBJ2-2; 9 nucleotides line up with TRBD2. The V and J ends lost 4 bases and 4 bases, in that order; junction bases with no gene match: 5. Germline-derived CDR1 and CDR2 are SGHNT and YYREEE (reference sequence). This CDR3 contains 15 residues. The CDR3 DNA reads as TGTGCCAGCAGCAAAAGCGGGGGGTCCACCGGGGAGCTGTTTTTT. Protein: CASSKSGGSTGELFF.

The chain joins TRBV9 to TRBJ2-5; 8 bases map to TRBD2. Germline V lookup: CDR1 SGDLS, CDR2 YYNGEE. The CDR3 runs 17 residues. The trim removed 1 base at V and 1 base at J, leaving 9 bases unmatched. CDR3 nucleotide sequence: TGTGCCAGCAGCGTAACGGCGGGGGGAATAACCCAAGAGACCCAGTACTTC. Protein sequence: CASSVTAGGITQETQYF. Filled out from reference TRBV9 and TRBJ2-5, the complete variable domain reads DSGVTQTPKHLITATGQRVTLRCSPRSGDLSVYWYQQSLDQGLQFLIQYYNGEERAKGNILERFSAQQFPDLHSELNLSSLELGDSALYFCASSVTAGGITQETQYFGPGTRLLVL.

This clonotype was detected only once. V gene TRBV5-1 combines with J gene TRBJ1-1, with D possibly matching TRBD1 (6 bases). V dropped 3 bases and J dropped 1 base, with 19 bases sitting between them. The CDR3 is made up of 17 amino acids. Per the germline V gene, CDR1 is SGHRS and CDR2 is YFSETQ. The CDR3 protein is CASSYLNTTGPNTEAFF. The CDR3 coding sequence is TGCGCCAGCAGCTACCTCAATACGACAGGACCGAACACTGAAGCTTTCTTT.

This chain uses TRBV7-2 with TRBJ1-2, with no clear D. The V gene's germline CDR1 is SGHTA and CDR2 FQGNSA. The CDR3 sequence is 14 residues long. V lost 1 base and J lost 2, with 8 bases in between. The CDR3 sequence is CASSLGWANYGYTF. The CDR3 DNA sequence: TGTGCCAGCAGCTTAGGATGGGCAAACTATGGCTACACCTTC.